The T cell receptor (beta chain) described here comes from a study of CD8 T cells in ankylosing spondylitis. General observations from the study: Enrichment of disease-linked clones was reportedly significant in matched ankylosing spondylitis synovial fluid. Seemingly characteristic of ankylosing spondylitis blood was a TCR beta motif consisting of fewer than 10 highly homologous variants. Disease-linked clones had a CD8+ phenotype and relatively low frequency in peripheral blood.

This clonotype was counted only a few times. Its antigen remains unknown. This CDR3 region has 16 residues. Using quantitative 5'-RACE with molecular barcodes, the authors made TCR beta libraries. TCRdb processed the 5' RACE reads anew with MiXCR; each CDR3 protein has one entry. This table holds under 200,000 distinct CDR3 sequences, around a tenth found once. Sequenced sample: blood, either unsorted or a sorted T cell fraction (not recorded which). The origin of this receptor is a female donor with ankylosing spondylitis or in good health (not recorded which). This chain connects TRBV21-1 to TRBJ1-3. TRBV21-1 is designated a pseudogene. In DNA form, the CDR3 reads TGTGCCAGCAGCACCGAGGCAGGCCACTCTGGAAACACCATATATTTT. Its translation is CASSTEAGHSGNTIYF.